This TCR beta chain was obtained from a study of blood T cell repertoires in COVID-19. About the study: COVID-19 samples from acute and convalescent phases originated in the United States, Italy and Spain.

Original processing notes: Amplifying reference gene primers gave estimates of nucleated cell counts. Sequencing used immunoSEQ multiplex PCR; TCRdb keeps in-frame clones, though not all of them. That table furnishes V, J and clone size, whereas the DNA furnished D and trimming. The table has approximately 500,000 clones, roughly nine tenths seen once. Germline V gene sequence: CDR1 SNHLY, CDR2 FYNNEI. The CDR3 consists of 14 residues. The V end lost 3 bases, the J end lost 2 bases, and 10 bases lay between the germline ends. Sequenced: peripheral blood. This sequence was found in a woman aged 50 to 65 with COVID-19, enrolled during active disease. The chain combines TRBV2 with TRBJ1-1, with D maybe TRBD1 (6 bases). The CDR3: CASSDRGRNTEAFF. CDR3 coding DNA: TGTGCCAGCAGTGACAGGGGAAGAAACACTGAAGCTTTCTTT.